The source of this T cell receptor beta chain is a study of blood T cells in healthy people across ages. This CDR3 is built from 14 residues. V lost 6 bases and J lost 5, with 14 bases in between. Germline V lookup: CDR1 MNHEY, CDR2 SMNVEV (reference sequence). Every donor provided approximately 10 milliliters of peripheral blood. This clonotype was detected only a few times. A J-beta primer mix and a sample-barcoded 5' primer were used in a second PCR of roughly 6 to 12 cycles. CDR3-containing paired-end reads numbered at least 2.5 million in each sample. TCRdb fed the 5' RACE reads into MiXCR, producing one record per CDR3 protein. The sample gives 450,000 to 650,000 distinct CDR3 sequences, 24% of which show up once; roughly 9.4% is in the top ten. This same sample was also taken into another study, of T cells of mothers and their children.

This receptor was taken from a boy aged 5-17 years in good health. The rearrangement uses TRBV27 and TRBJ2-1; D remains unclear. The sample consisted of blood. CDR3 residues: CASSPGAGDNEQFF. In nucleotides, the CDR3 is TGTGCCAGCAGCCCCGGTGCAGGCGACAATGAGCAGTTCTTC.